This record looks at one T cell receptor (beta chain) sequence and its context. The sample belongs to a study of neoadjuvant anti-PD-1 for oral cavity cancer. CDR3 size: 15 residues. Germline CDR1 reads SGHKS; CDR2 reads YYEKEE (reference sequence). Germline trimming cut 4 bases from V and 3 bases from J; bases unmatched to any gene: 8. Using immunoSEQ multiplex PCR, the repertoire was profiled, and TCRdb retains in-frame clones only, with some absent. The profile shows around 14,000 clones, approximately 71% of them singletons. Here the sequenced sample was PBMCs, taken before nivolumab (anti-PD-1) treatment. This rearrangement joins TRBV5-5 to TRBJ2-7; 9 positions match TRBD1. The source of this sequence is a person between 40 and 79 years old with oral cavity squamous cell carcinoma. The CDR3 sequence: CASSRGQGTFYEQYF. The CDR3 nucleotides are TGTGCCAGCAGCCGCGGACAGGGGACCTTCTACGAGCAGTACTTC.